The present TCR beta chain was sequenced within a study of CD8+ T cells in alopecia areata listed by TCRdb under 2018. Looking at the study overall: To study T cell clonal expansion in alopecia areata, the researchers applied high-throughput TCRbeta sequencing to both the C3H/HeJ mouse model and human patients. RNA was extracted with the PAXgene miRNA kit for fixed scalp, the miRNeasy kit for PBMCs, and the RNeasy kit for mouse skin. TCRbeta CDR3 regions were amplified by immunoSEQ multiplex PCR using 35 Vbeta forward and 13 Jbeta reverse primers. Clonality in the scalp was compared among normal scalp (n=4), patchy alopecia areata scalp (n=8), and alopecia totalis/universalis scalp (n=8). Human TCRbeta sequencing covered scalp tissue and sorted CD4+ and CD8+ peripheral blood T cells from patchy and totalis/universalis alopecia areata patients and healthy controls.

The investigation overall reported the following: Shared TCR sequences between patients were less evident than in mice, which may be partly attributable to HLA diversity in the patient population. Lesional scalp, especially in alopecia totalis/universalis, showed higher clonality and more expanded CD8+ clones than normal scalp, suggesting antigenic drive. Unlike mouse skin, where gammadelta T cells dominate, normal human skin contains resident alphabeta T cells that get sequenced too, which complicates analysis of the scalp TCR repertoire.

To prepare the library, the immunoSEQ multiplex PCR assay was applied. For TCR sequencing, RNA was extracted from every sample and reverse transcribed into cDNA to serve as template. SuperScript III was used to make first-strand cDNA, primed with a 2:1 mix of oligo-dT and random hexamers. Amplification bias was assessed with a synthetic immune receptor repertoire, and residual bias was removed computationally. Per the authors' processing: Raw reads were preprocessed to remove errors, and CDR3 was defined according to IMGT conventions as the region from the conserved cysteine to phenylalanine. To get clonality, Shannon entropy was normalized by log2 of the number of productive unique TCRs and the result was subtracted from 1. Whether each scalp clone was CD4 or CD8 was inferred by checking scalp TCRbeta sequences against the CD4 and CD8 repertoires from sorted blood. The source is immuneACCESS, and TCRdb retained only in-frame sequences with V and J called. Part of the clones is not carried over; for the studies checked, unresolved V genes explain less than half of this, and the remainder is unexplained. V, J and clone size are taken as reported in that table, and D and trimming were inferred from the DNA itself. Within this sample are about 64,000 clones, with roughly 47% of them counted one time only. The ten largest clones represent about 53% of the sample.

CDR1 and CDR2 are read off the germline V gene (reference sequence) as LNHDA and SQIVND. The junction carries 17 bases between V and J, which are trimmed by 7 bases and 4 bases respectively. Taken from cysteine to phenylalanine, the CDR3 has 15 residues. Only CDR3 DNA is held: 45 bases, read in frame from base 1. Notes on this clone: The clone's antigen remains unknown. Base qualities are not recorded, but no much larger clone differs from it by a single base.

Peripheral blood and lesional scalp punch biopsies were obtained from patients with alopecia areata. PBMCs were separated by density centrifugation and stained for CD3, CD4 and CD8, after which CD4+ and CD8+ T cells were sorted on a FACSAria. The untreated alopecia areata patients were recruited through a multicenter biomarker study. In four to six patients from the biomarker study, the blood CD8+ T cells went through an additional sort into NKG2D-low and NKG2D-high fractions. The sequenced sample was NKG2D-low CD8+ T cells sorted from blood. The cell subset or site label for this specimen denotes: sorted CD8+ NKG2D-low blood T cells. The source of this sequence is a human donor with alopecia areata. Recombination connected TRBV19 to TRBJ2-1; the D gene is possibly TRBD2, with 6 bases matching. In nucleotides, the sequence is TGTGCCAGTATTGGACGGGACTTCTTGTACAATGAGCAGTTCTTC. The encoded protein is CASIGRDFLYNEQFF.